Following are 17 T cell receptor beta chains from one sample sequenced in a study of human T cells and chemical hapten exposure (dated by TCRdb to the early 2020s). This sample's time point label indicates: patch test 1, 2 weeks after DPC sensitization. The treatment or condition label, as the study defines it: therapeutic diphenylcyclopropenone sensitization with weekly scalp DPC. To prepare the library, RACE was applied. TCRdb shows the sequencer as NextSeq 500. The public reads were reanalyzed by TCRdb: fastp trimming at Q25, MiXCR alignment, in-frame beta chains only. Identical CDR3 proteins give one entry, which carries the most common genes and DNA. The sample contains roughly 120,000 distinct CDR3 sequences, roughly 12% of them found a single time. The ten largest clones capture over 1.1% of the sample. This sample comprised whole blood, obtained in connection with sensitization to the hapten diphenylcyclopropenone (DPC). These receptors all come from a woman aged 50 to 60 with alopecia areata. Some clones in this sample may be carry-over from other donors' samples.

V usage is TRBV3-1 and J usage is TRBJ1-1; D remains ambiguous. From germline, CDR1 is LGHDT and CDR2 YNNKEL (reference sequence). The CDR3 loop spans 12 amino acids. V lost 3 bases and J lost 5, with 7 bases in between. CDR3 protein: CASSQALTEAFF. The CDR3 DNA follows: TGTGCCAGCAGCCAGGCGCTTACTGAAGCTTTCTTT.

At least ten counts were recorded for this clonotype. The J gene is TRBJ2-5, the V gene TRBV5-1; 9 bases are shared with TRBD2. The germline V gene has CDR1 SGHRS and CDR2 YFSETQ. The V and J ends lost 1 base and 4 bases, in that order; junction bases with no gene match: 11. The CDR3 spans 17 residues. This CDR3 reads CASSLLPGLAIGETQYF. The CDR3, as DNA: TGCGCCAGCAGCTTGTTGCCGGGACTAGCCATCGGAGAGACCCAGTACTTC.

This clonotype was observed a handful of times. The chain links TRBV20-1 to TRBJ2-1, with a possible D match to TRBD1 (6 bases). Deletions cut 3 bases from V and 7 bases from J, with 13 bases between. Germline CDR1 and CDR2: DFQATT and SNEGSKA (reference sequence). The CDR3 runs to 13 residues. The chain's CDR3 is CSASRPTGNEQFF. In DNA, the CDR3 is TGCAGTGCTAGCAGGCCAACAGGGAATGAGCAGTTCTTC.

The sample holds a few counts of this clonotype. The chain uses TRBV4-3 and TRBJ2-3, with TRBD2 as a possible D gene (5 bases). The CDR3 totals 14 residues. The ends were cut back, 1 base at V and 6 bases at J, with 11 bases in the middle. Germline V gene data show CDR1 as LGHNA and CDR2 as YSLEER. This chain's CDR3 is CASSQGNRGDTQYF. CDR3 bases: TGCGCCAGCAGCCAAGGAAACAGAGGGGATACGCAGTATTTT.

The genes are TRBV20-1 and TRBJ1-5; D perhaps matches TRBD1 (5 bases). Germline V gene data show CDR1 as DFQATT and CDR2 as SNEGSKA (reference sequence). The V gene lost 1 base and the J gene lost 0 bases, with 16 bases spanning the gap. The CDR3 covers 17 residues. The CDR3 protein is CSARARRGSYSNQPQHF. The CDR3 region has the DNA TGCAGTGCTAGAGCCCGGAGGGGATCCTATAGCAATCAGCCCCAGCATTTT.

This clonotype was recorded at least ten times. The chain couples TRBV7-2 to TRBJ1-1, with TRBD1 matching 7 bases. Germline CDR1 and CDR2: SGHTA and FQGNSA. J lost 10 bases, V lost 3 bases, and 5 bases had no gene match. CDR3 length: 12 amino acids. The CDR3 region is CASSFDRDGAFF. Here the CDR3 DNA reads TGTGCCAGCAGCTTTGACAGGGATGGAGCTTTCTTT.

As concerns this clonotype: This may be a read error: a much more frequent sequence differs by one nucleotide. The V call is TRBV20-1, the J call TRBJ2-7, with 10 bases identical to TRBD2. The germline CDR1 and CDR2 sequences are DFQATT and SNEGSKA (reference sequence). V was pared by 8 bases and J by 0 bases, with 7 bases of the junction left unmatched. The CDR3 covers 14 residues. This CDR3 is CSTSGTSVSYEQYF. The CDR3 coding sequence is TGCAGTACTTCCGGGACTAGCGTCTCCTACGAGCAGTACTTC.

This clonotype was detected a few times. The rearrangement joins TRBV4-2 to TRBJ2-5; D is uncertain. V gave up 0 bases and J gave up 5 bases, with 7 bases separating them. Germline V gene data show CDR1 as LGHNA and CDR2 as YNFKEQ. This CDR3 has 13 residues. CDR3 nucleotides: TGTGCCAGCAGCCAAGATTTACCGGAGACCCAGTACTTC. Residues: CASSQDLPETQYF.

This clonotype has at least ten counts. The chain carries TRBV11-2 and TRBJ2-2; D is unresolved. CDR3 length equals 13 residues. The V end lost 5 bases, the J end lost 6 bases, and 10 bases lay between the germline ends. Per germline, CDR1 SGHAT and CDR2 FQNNGV. The CDR3 spells CASSPRSPGELFF. CDR3 in DNA: TGTGCCAGCAGCCCCCGTAGTCCCGGGGAGCTGTTTTTT.

The chain carries TRBV29-1 and TRBJ1-2; maybe TRBD1 (5 bases). The V and J ends lost 3 bases and 4 bases respectively, with 15 bases between them. The germline V gene encodes CDR1 SQVTM and CDR2 ANQGSEA. The CDR3 has 14 residues. The CDR3 bases are TGCAGCGTTGACGGGCAGGGCCAAGGCTATGGCTACACCTTC. This translates into CSVDGQGQGYGYTF.

This clonotype was counted many times. The chain combines TRBV28 with TRBJ2-7; D gene uncertain. From germline, CDR1 is MDHEN and CDR2 SYDVKM. This CDR3 is 11 amino acids long. V was cut by 6 bases and J by 4 bases, with 7 bases left in between. CDR3 loop: CASSFGYEQYF. DNA of the CDR3: TGTGCCAGCAGCTTCGGTTACGAGCAGTACTTC.

This clonotype was detected many times. The gene calls are TRBV28 and TRBJ1-4; TRBD1 is a possible D gene (5 bases). Trimming left V 10 bases short and J 0 bases short, with 21 bases between. The length of the CDR3 is 17 residues. The germline CDR1 and CDR2 sequences are MDHEN and SYDVKM. In nucleotides, the CDR3 is TGTGCCACCACTTTGCCTTCCGGGGGTGCAACTAATGAAAAACTGTTTTTT. Amino acid sequence: CATTLPSGGATNEKLFF.

V usage is TRBV10-3 and J usage is TRBJ1-3, with 10 bases matching TRBD1. Germline V gene lookup returns CDR1 ENHRY and CDR2 SYGVKD. The CDR3 loop spans 18 amino acids. J was trimmed by 0 bases and V by 6 bases; bases with no gene match: 11. Here the CDR3 reads CAISPPGQGPYSGNTIYF. The CDR3 region has the DNA TGTGCCATCAGCCCACCGGGACAGGGGCCCTACTCTGGAAACACCATATATTTT.

The chain is built from TRBV28 and TRBJ1-4; 11 bases fit TRBD1. Germline CDR1 and CDR2: MDHEN and SYDVKM. The trim removed 6 bases at V and 4 bases at J, leaving 7 bases unmatched. The CDR3 sequence is 16 residues long. The CDR3 nucleotides are TGTGCCAGCAGCCTCCGGGACAGGGGGGGTAATGAAAAACTGTTTTTT. Its protein is CASSLRDRGGNEKLFF.

This clonotype was observed a handful of times. The gene calls are TRBV5-6 and TRBJ1-2; no definite D call. CDR3 length: 13 residues. The germline V gene encodes CDR1 SGHDT and CDR2 YYEEEE. Trimming removed 2 bases at V and 4 bases at J, with 9 bases between. CDR3 in amino acids: CASSLGSPYGYTF. The CDR3 DNA reads as TGTGCCAGCAGCTTAGGGAGTCCCTATGGCTACACCTTC.

This clonotype was recorded at least ten times. The rearrangement links TRBV6-2 or TRBV6-3 to TRBJ2-7; maybe TRBD2 (6 bases). In germline, CDR1 is MNHEY, CDR2 SVGEGT. Trimming took 0 bases from V and 2 from J, leaving 11 bases between them. This CDR3 is built from 15 residues. The CDR3: CASSYSLGGPYEQYF. In DNA, the CDR3 is TGTGCCAGCAGTTACTCTTTGGGAGGACCCTACGAGCAGTACTTC.

This clonotype was observed at least ten times. The rearrangement joins TRBV2 to TRBJ1-1; D is unresolved. Germline V gene sequence: CDR1 SNHLY, CDR2 FYNNEI. The length of the CDR3 is 14 residues. The V end was cut by 6 bases, the J end by 3 bases, with 14 bases between. The CDR3 DNA reads TGTGCCAGCAGGGCCACCCAGTTGGACACTGAAGCTTTCTTT. The encoded protein is CASRATQLDTEAFF.